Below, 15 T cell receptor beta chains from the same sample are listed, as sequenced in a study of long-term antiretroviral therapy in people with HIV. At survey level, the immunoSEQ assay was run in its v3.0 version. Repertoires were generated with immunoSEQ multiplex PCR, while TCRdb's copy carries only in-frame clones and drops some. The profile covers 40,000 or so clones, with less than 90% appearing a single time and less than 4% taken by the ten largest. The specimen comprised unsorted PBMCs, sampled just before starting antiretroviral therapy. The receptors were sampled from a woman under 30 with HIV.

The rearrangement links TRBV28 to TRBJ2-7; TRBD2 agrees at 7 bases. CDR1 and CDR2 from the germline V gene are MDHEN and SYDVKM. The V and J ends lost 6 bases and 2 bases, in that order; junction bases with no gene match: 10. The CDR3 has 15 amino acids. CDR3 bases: TGTGCCAGCAGCGTTACGGTAGCGGGTGCCTACGAGCAGTACTTC. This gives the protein CASSVTVAGAYEQYF.

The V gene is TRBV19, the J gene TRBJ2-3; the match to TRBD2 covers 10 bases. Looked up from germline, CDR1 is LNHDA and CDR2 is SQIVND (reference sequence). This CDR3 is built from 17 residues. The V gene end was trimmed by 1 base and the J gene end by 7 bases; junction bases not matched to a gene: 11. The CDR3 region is CASSIGGAGGPMHTQYF. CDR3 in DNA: TGTGCCAGTAGTATAGGCGGAGCGGGAGGGCCTATGCATACGCAGTATTTT.

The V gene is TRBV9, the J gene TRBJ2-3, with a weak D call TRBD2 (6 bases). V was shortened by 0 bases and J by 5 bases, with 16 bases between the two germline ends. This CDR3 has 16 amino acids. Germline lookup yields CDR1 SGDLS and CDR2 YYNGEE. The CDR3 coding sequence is TGTGCCAGCAGCGTAGACACGGGAGAGCGAGGAGATACGCAGTATTTT. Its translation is CASSVDTGERGDTQYF. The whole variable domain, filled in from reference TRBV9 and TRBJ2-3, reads DSGVTQTPKHLITATGQRVTLRCSPRSGDLSVYWYQQSLDQGLQFLIQYYNGEERAKGNILERFSAQQFPDLHSELNLSSLELGDSALYFCASSVDTGERGDTQYFGPGTRLTVL.

The CDR3: CASGLATTFISQSGANVLTF. The CDR3 nucleotides read TGTGCTAGTGGTTTGGCTACTACGTTCATCAGTCAGTCTGGGGCCAACGTCCTGACTTTC. This chain links TRBV12-5 with TRBJ2-6; D call uncertain. Germline values: CDR1 LGHNT, CDR2 FRNRAP. The CDR3 totals 20 residues. V lost 1 base and J 1 base, leaving 20 bases between the germline ends.

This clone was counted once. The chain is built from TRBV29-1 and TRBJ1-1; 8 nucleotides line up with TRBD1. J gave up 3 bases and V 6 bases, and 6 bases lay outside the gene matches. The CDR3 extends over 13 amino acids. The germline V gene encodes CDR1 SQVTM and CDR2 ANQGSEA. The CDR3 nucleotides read TGCAGCGTCCAGGGGGCAGTGTACACTGAAGCTTTCTTT. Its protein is CSVQGAVYTEAFF.

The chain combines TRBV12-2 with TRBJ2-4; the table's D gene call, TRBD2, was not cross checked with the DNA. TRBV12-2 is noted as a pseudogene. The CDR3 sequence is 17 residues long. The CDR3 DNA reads TGTGCAAGTCGCACGACTTGGCTCCGACTAGCCAAAAACATTCAGTACTTC. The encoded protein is CASRTTWLRLAKNIQYF.

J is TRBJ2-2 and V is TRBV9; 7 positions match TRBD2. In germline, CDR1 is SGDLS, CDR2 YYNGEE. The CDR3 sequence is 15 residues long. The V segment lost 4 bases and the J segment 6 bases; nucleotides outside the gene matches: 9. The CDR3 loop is CASSPRERESGELFF. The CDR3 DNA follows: TGTGCCAGCAGCCCCCGGGAGCGGGAATCCGGGGAGCTGTTTTTT.

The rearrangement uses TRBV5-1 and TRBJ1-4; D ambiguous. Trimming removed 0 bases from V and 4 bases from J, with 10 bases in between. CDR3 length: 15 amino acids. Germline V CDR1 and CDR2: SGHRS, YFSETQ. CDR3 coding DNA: TGCGCCAGCAGCTTGGCGGGGAGAGGTAATGAAAAACTGTTTTTT. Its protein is CASSLAGRGNEKLFF.

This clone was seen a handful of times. The CDR3 bases are TGTGCCAGCAGTTACTTAGCGGGAGGGCCGGTTACGCAGTATTTT. Encoded protein: CASSYLAGGPVTQYF. The V call is TRBV6-5, the J call TRBJ2-3; 11 bases map to TRBD2. The CDR3 spans 15 residues. With V trimmed by 1 base and J by 8 bases, 5 bases remained unmatched. Germline values: CDR1 MNHEY, CDR2 SVGAGI.

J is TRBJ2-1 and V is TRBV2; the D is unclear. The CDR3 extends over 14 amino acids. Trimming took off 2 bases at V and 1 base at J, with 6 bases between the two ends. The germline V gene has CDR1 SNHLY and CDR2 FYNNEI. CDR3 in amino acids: CASSEKGSYNEQFF. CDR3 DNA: TGTGCCAGCAGTGAAAAGGGATCCTACAATGAGCAGTTCTTC. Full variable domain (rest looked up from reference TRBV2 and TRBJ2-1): EPEVTQTPSHQVTQMGQEVILRCVPISNHLYFYWYRQILGQKVEFLVSFYNNEISEKSEIFDDQFSVERPDGSNFTLKIRSTKLEDSAMYFCASSEKGSYNEQFFGPGTRLTVL.

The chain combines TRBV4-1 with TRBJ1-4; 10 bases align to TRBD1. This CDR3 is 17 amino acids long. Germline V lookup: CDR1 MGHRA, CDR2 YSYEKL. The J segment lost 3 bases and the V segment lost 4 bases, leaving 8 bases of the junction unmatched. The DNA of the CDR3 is TGCGCCAGCAGCCGGGACAGGGGAGGGGTAGCTAATGAAAAACTGTTTTTT. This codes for CASSRDRGGVANEKLFF.

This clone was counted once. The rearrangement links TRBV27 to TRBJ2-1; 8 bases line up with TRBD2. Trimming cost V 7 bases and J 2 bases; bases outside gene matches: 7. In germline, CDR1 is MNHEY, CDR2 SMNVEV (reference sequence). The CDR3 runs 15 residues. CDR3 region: CASNPAGATYNEQFF. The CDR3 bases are TGTGCCAGCAACCCAGCGGGGGCCACCTACAATGAGCAGTTCTTC.

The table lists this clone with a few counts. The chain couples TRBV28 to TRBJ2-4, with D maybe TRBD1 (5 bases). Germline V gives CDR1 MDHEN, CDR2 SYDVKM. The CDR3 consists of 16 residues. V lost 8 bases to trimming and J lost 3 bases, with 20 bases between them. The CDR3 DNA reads TGTGCCAGCGATACAGGCAGAACGAGGTACAAAAACATTCAGTACTTC. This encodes CASDTGRTRYKNIQYF.

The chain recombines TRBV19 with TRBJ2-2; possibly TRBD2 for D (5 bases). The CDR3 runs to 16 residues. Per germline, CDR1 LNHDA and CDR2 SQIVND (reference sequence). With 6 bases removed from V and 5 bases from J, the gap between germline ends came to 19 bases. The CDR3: CASRPQLAGATGELFF. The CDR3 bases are TGTGCCAGTAGGCCCCAGCTAGCCGGAGCAACCGGGGAGCTGTTTTTT. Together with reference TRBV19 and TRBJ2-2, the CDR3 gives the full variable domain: DGGITQSPKYLFRKEGQNVTLSCEQNLNHDAMYWYRQDPGQGLRLIYYSQIVNDFQKGDIAEGYSVSREKKESFPLTVTSAQKNPTAFYLCASRPQLAGATGELFFGEGSRLTVL.

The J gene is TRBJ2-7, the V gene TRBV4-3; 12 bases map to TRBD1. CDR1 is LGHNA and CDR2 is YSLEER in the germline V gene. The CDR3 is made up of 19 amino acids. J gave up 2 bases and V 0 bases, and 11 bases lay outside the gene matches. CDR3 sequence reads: CASSQDSGTGGSRTYEQYF. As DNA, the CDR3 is TGCGCCAGCAGCCAAGATTCCGGGACAGGGGGCTCTCGGACCTACGAGCAGTACTTC.